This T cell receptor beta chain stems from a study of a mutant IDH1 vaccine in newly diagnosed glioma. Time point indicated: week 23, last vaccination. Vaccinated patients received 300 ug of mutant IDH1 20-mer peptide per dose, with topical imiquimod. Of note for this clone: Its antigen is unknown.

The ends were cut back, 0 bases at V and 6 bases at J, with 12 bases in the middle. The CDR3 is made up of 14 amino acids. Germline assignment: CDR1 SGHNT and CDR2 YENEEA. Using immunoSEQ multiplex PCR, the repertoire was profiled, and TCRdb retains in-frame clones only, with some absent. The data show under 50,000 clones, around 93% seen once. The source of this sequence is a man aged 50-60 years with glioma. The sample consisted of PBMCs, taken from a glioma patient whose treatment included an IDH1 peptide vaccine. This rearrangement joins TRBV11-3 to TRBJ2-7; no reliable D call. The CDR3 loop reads CASSLEGNSFEQYF. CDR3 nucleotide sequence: TGTGCCAGCAGCTTAGAGGGGAATAGTTTCGAGCAGTACTTC.